This record looks at one T cell receptor (beta chain) sequence and its context. The data were taken from a study of blood T cell repertoires in COVID-19. About the study: Donors in the United States, Italy and Spain gave samples during acute or convalescent COVID-19. PBMCs, B-cell-depleted T cells, or T cells were the source of the cDNA or gDNA that made up the material.

The ends were cut back, 6 bases at V and 5 bases at J, with 22 bases in the middle. This CDR3 is built from 17 residues. Germline V gene sequence: CDR1 MDHEN, CDR2 SYDVKM. The authors' processing: How many nucleated cells were present was estimated from reference gene primer amplification. Sequencing was performed with immunoSEQ multiplex PCR; in TCRdb, only in-frame clones are kept and a portion is missing. Clone size and the V and J calls come from that table; the DNA yielded D and trimming. This sample yields about 100,000 clones, of which about 88% are seen a single time; 2% to 2.5% belongs to the top ten.

V is TRBV28 and J is TRBJ2-2; perhaps TRBD2 as D (5 bases). The sample consisted of peripheral blood. The source is a human donor in a cohort sampled during active COVID-19. The CDR3, as DNA: TGTGCCAGCAGCCCAGCCGGCCGGGAAGTCGTTACCGGGGAGCTGTTTTTT. This gives the protein CASSPAGREVVTGELFF. Combining the CDR3 with reference TRBV28 and TRBJ2-2 gives the whole variable domain DVKVTQSSRYLVKRTGEKVFLECVQDMDHENMFWYRQDPGLGLRLIYFSYDVKMKEKGDIPEGYSVSREKKERFSLILESASTNQTSMYLCASSPAGREVVTGELFFGEGSRLTVL.